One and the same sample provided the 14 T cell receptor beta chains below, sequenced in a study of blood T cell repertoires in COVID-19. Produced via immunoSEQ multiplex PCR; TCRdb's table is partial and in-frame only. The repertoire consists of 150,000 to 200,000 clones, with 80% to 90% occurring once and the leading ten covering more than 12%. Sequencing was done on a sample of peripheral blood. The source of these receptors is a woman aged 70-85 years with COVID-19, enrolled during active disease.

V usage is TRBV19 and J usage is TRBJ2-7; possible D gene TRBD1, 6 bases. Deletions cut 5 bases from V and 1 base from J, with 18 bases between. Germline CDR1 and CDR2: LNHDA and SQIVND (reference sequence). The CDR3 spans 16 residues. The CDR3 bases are TGTGCCAGTAGTTCCTCAGGGGCCCCTAATTCCTACGAGCAGTACTTC. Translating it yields CASSSSGAPNSYEQYF.

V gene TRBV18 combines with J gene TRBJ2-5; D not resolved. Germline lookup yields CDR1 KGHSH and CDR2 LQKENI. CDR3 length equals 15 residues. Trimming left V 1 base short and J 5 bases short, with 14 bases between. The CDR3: CASSPLDTLRETQYF. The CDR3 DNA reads TGTGCCAGCTCACCACTTGACACCCTCAGGGAGACCCAGTACTTC. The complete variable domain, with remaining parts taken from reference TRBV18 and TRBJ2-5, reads NAGVMQNPRHLVRRRGQEARLRCSPMKGHSHVYWYRQLPEEGLKFMVYLQKENIIDESGMPKERFSAEFPKEGPSILRIQQVVRGDSAAYFCASSPLDTLRETQYFGPGTRLLVL.

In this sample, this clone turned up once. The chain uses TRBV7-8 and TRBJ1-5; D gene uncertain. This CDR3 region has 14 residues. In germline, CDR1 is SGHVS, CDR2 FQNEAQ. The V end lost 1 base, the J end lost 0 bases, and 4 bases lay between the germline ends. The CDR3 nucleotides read TGTGCCAGCAGCTTAGTCCGTAGCAATCAGCCCCAGCATTTT. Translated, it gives CASSLVRSNQPQHF.

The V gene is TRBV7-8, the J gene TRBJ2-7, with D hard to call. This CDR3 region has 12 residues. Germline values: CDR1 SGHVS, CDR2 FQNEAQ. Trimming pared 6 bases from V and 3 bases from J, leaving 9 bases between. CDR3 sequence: CASRRTGYEQYF. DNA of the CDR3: TGTGCCAGCAGGAGAACGGGCTACGAGCAGTACTTC.

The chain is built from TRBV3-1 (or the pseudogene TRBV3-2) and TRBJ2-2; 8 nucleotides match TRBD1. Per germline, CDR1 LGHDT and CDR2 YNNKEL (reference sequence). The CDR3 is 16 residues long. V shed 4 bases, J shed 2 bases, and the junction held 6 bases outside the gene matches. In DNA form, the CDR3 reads TGTGCCAGCAGCCTACGACAGGGGATAAACACCGGGGAGCTGTTTTTT. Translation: CASSLRQGINTGELFF.

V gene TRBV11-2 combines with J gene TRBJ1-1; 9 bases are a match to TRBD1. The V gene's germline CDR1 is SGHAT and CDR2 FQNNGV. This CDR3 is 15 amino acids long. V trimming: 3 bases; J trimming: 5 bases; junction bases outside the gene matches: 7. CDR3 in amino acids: CASSFIRDRVTEAFF. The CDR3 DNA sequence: TGTGCCAGCAGCTTTATCCGGGACAGGGTAACTGAAGCTTTCTTT.

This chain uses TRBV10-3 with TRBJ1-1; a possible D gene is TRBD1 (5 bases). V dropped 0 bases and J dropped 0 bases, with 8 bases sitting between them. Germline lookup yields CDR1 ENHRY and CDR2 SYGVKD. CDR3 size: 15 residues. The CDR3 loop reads CAISESQVLNTEAFF. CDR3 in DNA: TGTGCCATCAGTGAGTCACAGGTTTTGAACACTGAAGCTTTCTTT.

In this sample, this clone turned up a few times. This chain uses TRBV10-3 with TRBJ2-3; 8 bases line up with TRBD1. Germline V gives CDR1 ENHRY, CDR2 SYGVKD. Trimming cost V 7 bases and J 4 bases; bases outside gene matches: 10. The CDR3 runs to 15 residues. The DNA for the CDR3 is TGTGCCATCACTCCGGGACAGGACGGGGCAGATACGCAGTATTTT. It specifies CAITPGQDGADTQYF.

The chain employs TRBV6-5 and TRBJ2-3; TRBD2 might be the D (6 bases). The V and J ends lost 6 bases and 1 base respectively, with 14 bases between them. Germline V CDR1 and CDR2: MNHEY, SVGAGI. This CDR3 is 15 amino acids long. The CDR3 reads CASRTLARGTDTQYF. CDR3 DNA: TGTGCCAGCAGAACCCTAGCGCGTGGCACAGATACGCAGTATTTT.

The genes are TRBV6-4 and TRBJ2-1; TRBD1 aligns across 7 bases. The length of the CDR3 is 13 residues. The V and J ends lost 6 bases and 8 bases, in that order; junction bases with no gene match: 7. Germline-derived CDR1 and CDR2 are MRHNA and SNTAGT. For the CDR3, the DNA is TGTGCCAGCAGCAGACAGGGTACCGATGAGCAGTTCTTC. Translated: CASSRQGTDEQFF.

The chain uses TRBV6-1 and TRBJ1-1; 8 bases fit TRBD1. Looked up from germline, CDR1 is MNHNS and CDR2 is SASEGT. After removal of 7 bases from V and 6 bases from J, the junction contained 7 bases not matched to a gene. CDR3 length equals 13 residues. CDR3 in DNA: TGTGCCAGCATCATACAGGGGGACTCTGAAGCTTTCTTT. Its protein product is CASIIQGDSEAFF.

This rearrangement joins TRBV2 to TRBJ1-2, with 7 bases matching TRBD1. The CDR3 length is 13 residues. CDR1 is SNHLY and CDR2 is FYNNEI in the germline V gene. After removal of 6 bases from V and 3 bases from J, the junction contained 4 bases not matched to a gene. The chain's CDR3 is CASRTGTDYGYTF. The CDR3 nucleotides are TGTGCCAGCAGAACCGGGACAGACTATGGCTACACCTTC.

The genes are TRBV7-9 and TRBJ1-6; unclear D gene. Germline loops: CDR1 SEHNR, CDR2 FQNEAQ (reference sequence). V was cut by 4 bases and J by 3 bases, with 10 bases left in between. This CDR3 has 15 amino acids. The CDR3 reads CASSSDGSYNSPLHF. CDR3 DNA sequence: TGTGCCAGCAGCTCGGACGGGAGCTATAATTCACCCCTCCACTTT.

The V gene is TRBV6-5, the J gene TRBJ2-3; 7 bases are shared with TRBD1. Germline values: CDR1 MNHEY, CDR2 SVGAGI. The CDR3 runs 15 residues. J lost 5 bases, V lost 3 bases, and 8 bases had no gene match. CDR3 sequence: CASSYLRQGGDTQYF. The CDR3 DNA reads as TGTGCCAGCAGTTATCTGAGACAGGGCGGAGATACGCAGTATTTT.